This TCR beta chain is drawn from a study of cytomegalovirus exposure and HLA in healthy donors. Points from the study as a whole: The authors listed some 160 TCR beta chains as cytomegalovirus-associated. Most sequenced TCRs were rare (though some public TCRs occurred in many donors).

J lost 0 bases, V lost 6 bases, and 5 bases had no gene match. CDR3 length equals 15 residues. Germline loops: CDR1 MNHEY, CDR2 SMNVEV (reference sequence). Clones were sequenced by immunoSEQ multiplex PCR, and TCRdb holds only the in-frame ones, with some missing. The sample carries about 100,000 clones, around 95% recorded once. This clone was seen a single time. The antigen remains undetermined. The donors belonged to the roughly 110-subject validation cohort, separate from the roughly 720-subject first cohort. This receptor was identified in a young woman in good health and CMV-seronegative. Sequencing was carried out using PBMCs. The chain uses TRBV27 and TRBJ1-1; 9 bases map to TRBD1. DNA for the CDR3: TGTGCCAGCAGACTTACAGGGGGCCTGAACACTGAAGCTTTCTTT. This sequence encodes CASRLTGGLNTEAFF.